These T cell receptor beta chains were read from a single sample in a study of blood T cells in healthy people across ages. TCRdb processed the 5' RACE reads anew with MiXCR; each CDR3 protein has one entry. This sample has 750,000 to 850,000 distinct CDR3 sequences, with 25% found just once. The sample was also reused in another study, on T cells of mothers and their children.

Sequences were obtained from blood. Receptor source: a boy younger than 18 in good health. CDR3s leave out the opening cysteine and the closing phenylalanine or tryptophan. The order of the fields is J gene, V gene, CDR3 protein.

J gene: TRBJ2-5
V gene: TRBV28
CDR3 protein: ASSPTAGTAVRETQY

J gene: TRBJ2-1
V gene: TRBV9
CDR3 protein: ASSVGGQDYNEQF

J gene: TRBJ1-1
V gene: TRBV4-3
CDR3 protein: ASSQDRGSNTEAF

J gene: TRBJ2-1
V gene: TRBV20-1
CDR3 protein: SALGASGNNEQF

J gene: -
V gene: TRBV20-1
CDR3 protein: SAFRQGETQY

J gene: TRBJ2-5
V gene: TRBV10-3
CDR3 protein: AISERKSQETQY

J gene: TRBJ1-5
V gene: TRBV20-1
CDR3 protein: SAREYRGNQPQH

J gene: TRBJ2-7
V gene: TRBV29-1
CDR3 protein: SAEASGYEQY

J gene: -
V gene: TRBV10-3
CDR3 protein: AISDGTVNPYEQY

J gene: TRBJ1-5
V gene: TRBV7-2
CDR3 protein: ASSLGQGYSNQPQH

J gene: TRBJ1-1
V gene: TRBV27
CDR3 protein: ASSLSVGHGTEAF

J gene: TRBJ2-3
V gene: TRBV7-9
CDR3 protein: ASSLASGRMEDTQY

J gene: TRBJ1-2
V gene: TRBV12-3/TRBV12-4
CDR3 protein: ASSLGTGGNYGYT

J gene: TRBJ1-3
V gene: TRBV28
CDR3 protein: ASRNPRKVSGNTIY

J gene: TRBJ1-1
V gene: TRBV29-1
CDR3 protein: SVKRWSPSGGTEAF

J gene: TRBJ1-6
V gene: TRBV9
CDR3 protein: ASGQDSPLH

J gene: TRBJ1-2
V gene: TRBV4-3
CDR3 protein: ASSQDAGPTNYGYT

J gene: TRBJ1-1
V gene: TRBV7-3
CDR3 protein: ASSLIGGTGGQMGEAF

J gene: TRBJ2-5
V gene: TRBV7-9
CDR3 protein: ASSLYEGFETQY

J gene: TRBJ2-5
V gene: TRBV20-1
CDR3 protein: SAQEGRGLFMETQY

J gene: TRBJ2-7
V gene: TRBV28
CDR3 protein: ASRTGTVYGQY

J gene: TRBJ2-3
V gene: TRBV29-1
CDR3 protein: SVEGQTDTQY

J gene: TRBJ2-3
V gene: TRBV6-5
CDR3 protein: ASSYARELADTQY

J gene: TRBJ1-1
V gene: TRBV25-1
CDR3 protein: ASSEWGAFPEAF

J gene: -
V gene: TRBV29-1
CDR3 protein: SVESRVPSEQF

J gene: TRBJ2-4
V gene: TRBV5-1
CDR3 protein: ASSFGDQMDIQY

J gene: TRBJ2-3
V gene: TRBV6-5
CDR3 protein: ASSYLSETDTQY

J gene: TRBJ1-6
V gene: TRBV7-2
CDR3 protein: ASSVQQGNSPLH

J gene: TRBJ2-1
V gene: TRBV3-1
CDR3 protein: ASSQASGGASEQF

J gene: TRBJ2-6
V gene: TRBV28
CDR3 protein: ASGVQTSGANVLT

J gene: TRBJ2-7
V gene: TRBV20-1
CDR3 protein: SASDVSSYEQY

J gene: TRBJ2-1
V gene: TRBV18
CDR3 protein: ASSPEDSKGYNEQF

J gene: TRBJ2-1
V gene: TRBV7-9
CDR3 protein: ASSLVELPINNEQF

J gene: TRBJ2-4
V gene: TRBV20-1
CDR3 protein: SATPGGGGGNIQY

J gene: TRBJ2-7
V gene: TRBV11-1
CDR3 protein: ASSHGRNYEQY

J gene: TRBJ2-1
V gene: TRBV28
CDR3 protein: ASSSYEGSPYNEQF

J gene: TRBJ2-1
V gene: TRBV10-3
CDR3 protein: AISYGGAANNEQF

J gene: -
V gene: TRBV4-3
CDR3 protein: ASSQEGQGGNNEQY

J gene: TRBJ1-4
V gene: TRBV28
CDR3 protein: ASSDGRVLEKLF

J gene: TRBJ1-1
V gene: TRBV29-1
CDR3 protein: SAAGGAGTEAF

J gene: TRBJ1-4
V gene: TRBV5-5
CDR3 protein: ASSFQNEKLF

J gene: TRBJ2-7
V gene: TRBV18
CDR3 protein: ASSPGQGWHEQY

J gene: TRBJ1-2
V gene: TRBV7-6
CDR3 protein: ASSLEVSGTGAYGYT

J gene: TRBJ2-5
V gene: TRBV6-1
CDR3 protein: ASRDREETQY

J gene: TRBJ1-3
V gene: TRBV3-1
CDR3 protein: ASSLDRAEGNTIY